This record covers a single T cell receptor (beta chain). The authors' processing: Estimated nucleated cell counts came from reference gene primer amplification. This table comes from immunoSEQ multiplex PCR, and its TCRdb copy is limited to in-frame clones, with some not included. V, J and clone size are those of that table, while D and trimming were read from the DNA. Here the sample spans about 280,000 clones, 75% to 90% being singletons. This entry comes from a study of blood T cell repertoires in COVID-19. The sequencing input was PBMCs or T cells enriched from blood (not recorded which). The source of this sequence is a woman in her forties or fifties who had recovered from COVID-19.

The DNA for the CDR3 is TGTGCCAGCAGCTTGGCCAGGGGGCAAAATTGGAGCTACGAGCAGTACTTC. Residues: CASSLARGQNWSYEQYF. The J gene is TRBJ2-7, the V gene TRBV5-4; TRBD1 matches at 8 bases. Germline CDR1 reads SGHNT; CDR2 reads YYREEE (reference sequence). The CDR3 consists of 17 residues. Trimming cost V 0 bases and J 3 bases; bases outside gene matches: 11. Drawing the rest from reference TRBV5-4 and TRBJ2-7, the complete variable domain is ETGVTQSPTHLIKTRGQQVTLRCSSQSGHNTVSWYQQALGQGPQFIFQYYREEENGRGNFPPRFSGLQFPNYSSELNVNALELDDSALYLCASSLARGQNWSYEQYFGPGTRLTVT.